One and the same sample provided the 5 T cell receptor beta chains below, sequenced in a study of cytomegalovirus exposure and HLA in healthy donors. Vbeta (60) and Jbeta (13) primers were used in the PCR. The method was immunoSEQ multiplex PCR; TCRdb's version includes in-frame clones alone and lacks a portion of them. The sample's table shows 55,000 to 85,000 clones. The sample comprised PBMCs. The source of these receptors is a female donor in good health and CMV-seropositive.

The chain couples TRBV9 to TRBJ2-7; D may be TRBD2 (6 bases). V shed 4 bases and J shed 1 base, with 9 bases lying between them. Germline assignment: CDR1 SGDLS and CDR2 YYNGEE. The CDR3 covers 13 residues. The CDR3 DNA reads as TGTGCCAGCAGCCGAAGCGGGTCCTACGAGCAGTACTTC. The encoded protein is CASSRSGSYEQYF.

The J gene is TRBJ2-5, the V gene TRBV6-5; 10 bases match TRBD2. The V and J ends lost 2 bases and 7 bases, in that order; junction bases with no gene match: 10. CDR1 is MNHEY, CDR2 SVGAGI, per germline. The CDR3 runs 16 residues. The CDR3 region has the DNA TGTGCCAGCAGTTACGGGGTAGCGGGAGGCTTAGGGACCCAGTACTTC. This sequence encodes CASSYGVAGGLGTQYF.

This chain connects TRBV5-4 to TRBJ1-4, with D tentatively TRBD1 (5 bases). CDR1 is SGHNT and CDR2 is YYREEE in the germline V gene (reference sequence). V lost 2 bases to trimming and J lost 9 bases, with 11 bases between them. This CDR3 contains 13 residues. DNA for the CDR3: TGTGCCAGCAGCTTTCCAGGGAATCAAAAACTGTTTTTT. Amino acid sequence: CASSFPGNQKLFF.

The V call is TRBV28, the J call TRBJ2-7; D possibly corresponds to TRBD2 (5 bases). This CDR3 contains 16 residues. Germline values: CDR1 MDHEN, CDR2 SYDVKM. V lost 1 base and J 0 bases, leaving 13 bases between the germline ends. The CDR3, as DNA: TGTGCCAGCAGTTTATTCCCCGGGGTGAGCTCCTACGAGCAGTACTTC. This gives the protein CASSLFPGVSSYEQYF.

The CDR3 loop is CATSPPGGIGNQPQHF. The CDR3 DNA reads TGTGCCACCAGCCCCCCCGGGGGGATCGGCAATCAGCCCCAGCATTTT. The genes are TRBV15 and TRBJ1-5; a possible D gene is TRBD1 (5 bases). Per the germline V gene, CDR1 is LNHNV and CDR2 is YYDKDF (reference sequence). The CDR3 has 16 residues. Trimming removed 5 bases at V and 2 bases at J, with 16 bases between. The full variable domain, its missing parts supplied by reference TRBV15 and TRBJ1-5, is DAMVIQNPRYQVTQFGKPVTLSCSQTLNHNVMYWYQQKSSQAPKLLFHYYDKDFNNEADTPDNFQSRRPNTSFCFLDIRSPGLGDTAMYLCATSPPGGIGNQPQHFGDGTRLSIL.